There are a few counts of the clone carrying this T cell receptor (beta chain). The antigen is not known. The sample comes from a study of response to subunit inactivated influenza vaccine. Overall study findings and caveats: The authors suggested that few new T cells are recruited per seasonal influenza vaccination.

One entry per CDR3 protein results from TCRdb running MiXCR on the RT-PCR reads. Of about 780,000 distinct CDR3 sequences listed, around 20% were seen once; the top ten hold under 13%. Sequencing used PBMCs from blood, obtained roughly 5 days after vaccination. The sequence was obtained from a man in his fifties or sixties who received an inactivated influenza vaccine.

CDR3 DNA sequence: TGTGCCAGCAGCCTACAACCCACAGGGGTCAATCAGCCCCAGCATTTT. It specifies CASSLQPTGVNQPQHF. The chain recombines TRBV4-2 with TRBJ1-5, with TRBD1 identical over 7 bases. CDR1 is LGHNA, CDR2 YNFKEQ, per germline. V was clipped by 4 bases and J by 3 bases; unmatched bases: 9. This CDR3 contains 16 residues.